The clone carrying this TCR beta chain was seen at least ten times. This sample is drawn from a study of neurological immune-mediated disorders. CDR3 length: 15 amino acids. Germline loops: CDR1 KGHSH, CDR2 LQKENI. The junction had 2 bases not matched to a gene; V was cut back by 2 bases and J by 0 bases. MiXCR, applied by TCRdb to the 5' RACE reads, yields one record per CDR3 protein. The top ten hold roughly 13% of the sample, which has 15,000 to 20,000 distinct CDR3 sequences, roughly 14% seen once. The chain links TRBV18 to TRBJ2-3; 7 nucleotides align to TRBD1. The receptor was derived from a man aged 55 to 70 with HTLV-1-associated myelopathy (HAM/TSP). Sequencing was carried out using PBMCs. In nucleotides, the CDR3 is TGTGCCAGCTCACCAGACAGGGCCAGCACAGATACGCAGTATTTT. The encoded protein is CASSPDRASTDTQYF.